Shown below are 23 T cell receptor beta chains from a single sample sequenced in a study of cytomegalovirus exposure and HLA in healthy donors (TCRdb year 2017). Library prep was done by the immunoSEQ multiplex PCR assay. For the multiplex PCR, a mixture combining 60 forward primers for TCR Vbeta segments and 13 reverse primers for TCR Jbeta segments was used. Here the immuneACCESS table is served through TCRdb, limited to in-frame sequences with V and J called. Missing clones are a known gap in these copies; in checked studies unresolved V genes cover under half, and the rest lacks a known reason. The sample profile shows about 120,000 clones; approximately 78% of them were found once. Of the sample, about 11% falls within the top ten clones. Sequences were obtained from PBMCs. The receptors stem from a young man in good health and CMV-seropositive.

The rearrangement joins TRBV9 to TRBJ2-7, with a weak D call TRBD2 (7 bases). Trimming removed 0 bases at V and 2 bases at J, with 15 bases between. The V gene's germline CDR1 is SGDLS and CDR2 YYNGEE. The CDR3 is 16 amino acids. DNA for the CDR3: TGTGCCAGCAGCGTAGCTTCCGGGGGGCCGCCCTACGAGCAGTACTTC. Amino acid sequence: CASSVASGGPPYEQYF.

The CDR3 DNA is TGTGCCAGCACTAGGGAGGGGACTAGCGGGAGCAGCTACAATGAGCAGTTCTTC. It encodes CASTREGTSGSSYNEQFF. The V gene is TRBV9, the J gene TRBJ2-1, with 14 nucleotides matching TRBD2. V shed 6 bases and J 3 bases; nucleotides not matched to a gene: 11. Germline V lookup: CDR1 SGDLS, CDR2 YYNGEE. The CDR3 runs to 18 residues.

This chain links TRBV5-1 with TRBJ1-3; D is perhaps TRBD1 (5 bases). Germline CDR1 and CDR2: SGHRS and YFSETQ. Trimming removed 4 bases from V and 0 bases from J, with 11 bases in between. The CDR3 loop spans 15 amino acids. CDR3 protein: CASSADSRSGNTIYF. The CDR3 DNA reads as TGCGCCAGCAGCGCCGACAGCCGCTCTGGAAACACCATATATTTT.

This clone is a singleton in its sample. The rearrangement joins TRBV19 to TRBJ1-1; 7 bases are shared with TRBD1. Germline-derived CDR1 and CDR2 are LNHDA and SQIVND (reference sequence). The CDR3 consists of 15 residues. The V segment lost 7 bases and the J segment 3 bases; nucleotides outside the gene matches: 11. The CDR3 protein is CASKSTTDRDTEAFF. Written as DNA, the CDR3 is TGTGCCAGTAAGTCTACGACTGACAGGGACACTGAAGCTTTCTTT.

This chain links TRBV5-5 with TRBJ1-1; the D gene is possibly TRBD1 (6 bases). Trimming stripped 4 bases from V and 1 base from J, with 17 bases between. The CDR3 runs 16 residues. The germline CDR1 and CDR2 sequences are SGHKS and YYEKEE (reference sequence). Here the CDR3 reads CASSVRRGRGNTEAFF. DNA for the CDR3: TGTGCCAGCAGCGTTCGGCGGGGGCGGGGGAACACTGAAGCTTTCTTT.

This rearrangement joins TRBV4-1 to TRBJ2-1; 11 nucleotides match TRBD2. Germline V lookup: CDR1 MGHRA, CDR2 YSYEKL. V dropped 0 bases and J dropped 15; count of bases not matched to a gene: 7. This CDR3 region has 14 residues. The CDR3 bases are TGCGCCAGCAGCCAAGACCTTAGCGGGAGGGCCGCGTTCTTC. Translated, it gives CASSQDLSGRAAFF.

For this clone: The CDR3 does not close with the conserved phenylalanine or tryptophan, likely indicating a read error. The limits of the CDR3 on the DNA are not certain, so only TCRdb's listed CDR3 is given. V gene TRBV27 combines with J gene TRBJ1-2; TRBD1 reflects the table's D call only, with no check against the DNA. Germline loops: CDR1 MNHEY, CDR2 SMNVEV (reference sequence). The CDR3 is 10 residues long, counting both termini. CDR3 protein: CASSLSRDRG.

V usage is TRBV5-1 and J usage is TRBJ2-2; D remains unclear. V dropped 4 bases and J dropped 4 bases, with 8 bases sitting between them. The CDR3 sequence is 13 residues long. The germline V gene encodes CDR1 SGHRS and CDR2 YFSETQ. The CDR3 protein is CASSPLSTGELFF. In nucleotides, the CDR3 is TGCGCCAGCAGCCCCCTGAGCACCGGGGAGCTGTTTTTT.

The genes are TRBV14 and TRBJ2-7; 8 bases agree with TRBD1. The CDR3 has 15 amino acids. V was pared by 5 bases and J by 3 bases, with 9 bases of the junction left unmatched. CDR1 is SGHDN, CDR2 FVKESK, per germline. For the CDR3, the DNA is TGTGCCAGCAGCGCGCCCCAGGGGGCGGGCTACGAGCAGTACTTC. This gives the protein CASSAPQGAGYEQYF.

The rearrangement links TRBV18 to TRBJ1-1, with a possible D match to TRBD1 (5 bases). Germline CDR1 reads KGHSH; CDR2 reads LQKENI. This CDR3 is built from 15 residues. The V end lost 3 bases, the J end lost 7 bases, and 18 bases lay between the germline ends. The CDR3 reads CASSPLPGRVNEAFF. Here the CDR3 DNA reads TGTGCCAGCTCACCCCTACCGGGCAGGGTAAATGAAGCTTTCTTT. Full variable domain (outside the CDR3, taken from reference TRBV18 and TRBJ1-1): NAGVMQNPRHLVRRRGQEARLRCSPMKGHSHVYWYRQLPEEGLKFMVYLQKENIIDESGMPKERFSAEFPKEGPSILRIQQVVRGDSAAYFCASSPLPGRVNEAFFGQGTRLTVV.

In nucleotides, the CDR3 is TGTGCCAGCAGTCTAAGGGGACAGTGGACTGAAGCTTTCTTT. As protein: CASSLRGQWTEAFF. The genes are TRBV6-1 and TRBJ1-1, with 7 bases fitting TRBD1. From germline, CDR1 is MNHNS and CDR2 SASEGT. The CDR3 contains 14 residues. Trimming took 5 bases from V and 5 from J; bases not matched to a gene: 8.

This clone was counted a few times. The chain carries TRBV19 and TRBJ1-4; 9 bases are shared with TRBD1. V shed 3 bases and J 7 bases; nucleotides not matched to a gene: 9. Germline CDR1 LNHDA, CDR2 SQIVND (reference sequence). The CDR3 contains 16 residues. The CDR3 coding sequence is TGTGCCAGTAGTATGAGGACAGGGGAGTTCCGTGAAAAACTGTTTTTT. Translating it yields CASSMRTGEFREKLFF.

The V and J genes are TRBV6-1 and TRBJ1-1; D is undetermined. V lost 4 bases, J lost 3 bases, and 21 bases lay in between. CDR3 length: 17 amino acids. CDR1 is MNHNS, CDR2 SASEGT, per germline. The CDR3 loop reads CASSATKISGGHTEAFF. CDR3 DNA sequence: TGTGCCAGCAGTGCAACAAAAATTTCAGGCGGGCACACTGAAGCTTTCTTT.

The V and J genes are TRBV11-2 and TRBJ1-1; TRBD1 matches 11 bases. Losses at the gene ends were 5 bases for V and 3 bases for J; bases not matched to a gene: 11. The CDR3 covers 17 residues. CDR1 and CDR2 (germline): SGHAT, FQNNGV. The CDR3 sequence is CASSPGTGGFIDTEAFF. In DNA, the CDR3 is TGTGCCAGCAGCCCCGGGACAGGGGGATTTATAGACACTGAAGCTTTCTTT. The whole variable domain, filled in from reference TRBV11-2 and TRBJ1-1, reads EAGVAQSPRYKIIEKRQSVAFWCNPISGHATLYWYQQILGQGPKLLIQFQNNGVVDDSQLPKDRFSAERLKGVDSTLKIQPAKLEDSAVYLCASSPGTGGFIDTEAFFGQGTRLTVV.

This chain joins TRBV4-2 and TRBJ2-5; D is possibly TRBD2 (5 bases). The CDR3 totals 14 residues. The V end lost 0 bases, the J end lost 5 bases, and 10 bases lay between the germline ends. Germline assignment: CDR1 LGHNA and CDR2 YNFKEQ. CDR3 nucleotide sequence: TGTGCCAGCAGCCAAGATTCGGGCGGGGAGACCCAGTACTTC. Its protein product is CASSQDSGGETQYF.

The CDR3 reads CASSRLRRGCSYEQYF. The DNA of the CDR3 is TGTGCCAGCAGCCGGTTAAGGCGGGGGTGCTCCTACGAGCAGTACTTC. The rearrangement joins TRBV12-1 to TRBJ2-7; no check of the table's D call, TRBD2, against the DNA was made. TRBV12-1 is a listed pseudogene. The CDR3 extends over 16 amino acids.

This clone was seen only once. The V gene is TRBV30, the J gene TRBJ2-3, with TRBD1 identical over 10 bases. Trimming took 6 bases from V and 6 from J; bases not matched to a gene: 9. Per the germline V gene, CDR1 is GTSNPN and CDR2 is SVGIG (reference sequence). The CDR3 is 14 residues long. The CDR3 loop reads CACLKDRGSDTQYF. The CDR3 region has the DNA TGTGCCTGCCTCAAGGACAGGGGGTCGGATACGCAGTATTTT.

This chain uses TRBV28 with TRBJ1-1; TRBD1 matches at 9 bases. The V gene's germline CDR1 is MDHEN and CDR2 SYDVKM. The CDR3 is made up of 14 amino acids. The junction had 12 bases not matched to a gene; V was cut back by 11 bases and J by 5 bases. The CDR3 DNA sequence: TGTGCCCTCACCCCGGGACAGGGCTCAACTGAAGCTTTCTTT. It specifies CALTPGQGSTEAFF.

The chain has TRBV4-2 and TRBJ2-1, with D possibly TRBD2 on 5 matching bases. The CDR3 sequence is 15 residues long. In germline, CDR1 is LGHNA, CDR2 YNFKEQ. Trimming stripped 1 base from V and 8 bases from J, with 15 bases between. CDR3 sequence: CASSQVKDLDDEQFF. CDR3 in DNA: TGTGCCAGCAGCCAAGTGAAGGACTTGGACGATGAGCAGTTCTTC.

The V gene is TRBV10-3, the J gene TRBJ1-1, with 9 bases matching TRBD1. Germline values: CDR1 ENHRY, CDR2 SYGVKD. Trimming cost V 7 bases and J 1 base; bases outside gene matches: 4. The CDR3 consists of 14 residues. The CDR3 DNA reads as TGTGCCATCACGGAGGGACAGGGGAACACTGAAGCTTTCTTT. As protein: CAITEGQGNTEAFF.

The V call is TRBV18, the J call TRBJ2-2; TRBD1 aligns across 7 bases. The CDR3 consists of 14 residues. Unmatched junction bases numbered 3, after V lost 2 bases and J lost 6 bases. CDR1 and CDR2 (germline): KGHSH, LQKENI. The CDR3 is CASSPYDRAGELFF. CDR3 coding DNA: TGTGCCAGCTCACCATATGACAGGGCCGGGGAGCTGTTTTTT.

To note about this clone: Other DNA sequences from this sample encode an identical CDR3 as well. This chain links TRBV4-1 with TRBJ1-5; no firm D call. V lost 1 base, J lost 0 bases, and 4 bases lay in between. This CDR3 is built from 14 residues. The germline V gene has CDR1 MGHRA and CDR2 YSYEKL. CDR3 in amino acids: CASSQGGSNQPQHF. Here the CDR3 DNA reads TGCGCCAGCAGCCAAGGCGGTAGCAATCAGCCCCAGCATTTT.

In this sample, this clone turned up once. This rearrangement joins TRBV4-2 to TRBJ1-2; D is unresolved. The CDR3 runs to 15 residues. V was trimmed by 1 base and J by 7 bases, leaving 16 bases between them. CDR1 is LGHNA and CDR2 is YNFKEQ in the germline V gene. The CDR3 coding sequence is TGTGCCAGCAGCCAAGGAAGTGGAGGCGTGGGTGGCTACACCTTC. Translating it yields CASSQGSGGVGGYTF.